The source of this T cell receptor beta chain is a study of Ad26.COV2.S vaccination and SARS-CoV-2 variants. Findings and limits, study-wide: Recipients of either vaccine or placebo displayed similar breadth of non-spike TCRs. Placebo recipients trailed vaccine recipients in spike-specific TCR breadth.

Notes on this clone: Its antigen remains unidentified.

As for treatment: roughly 20 received Ad26.COV2.S at low or high dose, single or two shots; a few received placebo; per-sample allocation not given. Sampling was done on day 63 after the first vaccine or placebo injection. The CDR3 is made up of 17 amino acids. CDR1 is SEHNR, CDR2 FQNEAQ, per germline (reference sequence). Trimming at V came to 5 bases and at J to 1 base, leaving 13 bases not matched to a gene. Sequencing was performed with immunoSEQ multiplex PCR; in TCRdb, only in-frame clones are kept and a portion is missing. Found here are 200,000 to 300,000 clones, around 87% of them singletons; the top ten hold roughly 10%.

Here the sequenced sample was peripheral blood, taken in a trial of Ad26.COV2.S vaccine versus placebo. The sequence came from a person between 18 and 59 years old who received the Ad26.COV2.S COVID-19 vaccine or a placebo. V is TRBV7-9 and J is TRBJ1-1; 7 positions agree with TRBD1. The CDR3 region has the DNA TGTGCCAGCAGCACCCCTGGACAGGCCCCTCCGAACACTGAAGCTTTCTTT. This gives the protein CASSTPGQAPPNTEAFF. Full variable domain (outside the CDR3, taken from reference TRBV7-9 and TRBJ1-1): DTGVSQNPRHKITKRGQNVTFRCDPISEHNRLYWYRQTLGQGPEFLTYFQNEAQLEKSRLLSDRFSAERPKGSFSTLEIQRTEQGDSAMYLCASSTPGQAPPNTEAFFGQGTRLTVV.